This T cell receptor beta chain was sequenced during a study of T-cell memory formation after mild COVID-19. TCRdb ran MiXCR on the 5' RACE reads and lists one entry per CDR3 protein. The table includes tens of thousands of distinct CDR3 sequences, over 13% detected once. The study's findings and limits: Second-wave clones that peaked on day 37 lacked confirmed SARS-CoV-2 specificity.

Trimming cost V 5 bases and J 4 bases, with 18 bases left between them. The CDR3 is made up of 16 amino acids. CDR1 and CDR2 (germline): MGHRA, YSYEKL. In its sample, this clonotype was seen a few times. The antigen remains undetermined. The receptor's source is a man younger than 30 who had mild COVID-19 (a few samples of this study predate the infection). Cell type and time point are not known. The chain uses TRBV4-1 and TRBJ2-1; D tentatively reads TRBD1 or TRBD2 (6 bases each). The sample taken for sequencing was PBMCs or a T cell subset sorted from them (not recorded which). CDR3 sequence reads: CASSTTEGGWYNEQFF. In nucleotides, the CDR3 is TGCGCCAGCAGCACGACTGAGGGGGGCTGGTACAATGAGCAGTTCTTC.